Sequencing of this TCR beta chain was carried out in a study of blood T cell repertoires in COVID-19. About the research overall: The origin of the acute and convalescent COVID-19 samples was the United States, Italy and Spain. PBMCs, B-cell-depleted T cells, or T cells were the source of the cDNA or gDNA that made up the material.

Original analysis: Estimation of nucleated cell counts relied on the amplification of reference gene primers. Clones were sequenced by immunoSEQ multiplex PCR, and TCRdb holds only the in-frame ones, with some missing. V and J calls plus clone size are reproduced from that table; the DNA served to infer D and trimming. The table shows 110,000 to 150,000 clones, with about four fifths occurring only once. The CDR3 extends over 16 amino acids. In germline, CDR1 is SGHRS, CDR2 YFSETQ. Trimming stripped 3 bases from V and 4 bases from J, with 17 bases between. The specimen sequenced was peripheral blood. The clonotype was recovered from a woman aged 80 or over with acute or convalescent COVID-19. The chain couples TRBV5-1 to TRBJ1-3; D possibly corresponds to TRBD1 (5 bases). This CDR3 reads CASSWGREISGNTIYF. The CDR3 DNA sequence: TGCGCCAGCAGCTGGGGCCGGGAGATTAGCGGAAACACCATATATTTT.